Sequencing of this T cell receptor (beta chain) was carried out in a study of CD8+ T cells in alopecia areata. Study-wide results and caveats: Against the mouse data, patients shared TCRs less clearly, possibly for HLA reasons. Lesional scalp exceeded normal scalp in clonality, especially in alopecia totalis/universalis.

Trimming cost V 3 bases and J 0 bases, with 8 bases left between them. CDR3 length: 14 residues. CDR1 is MGHRA, CDR2 YSYEKL, per germline. Peripheral blood and lesional scalp punch biopsies came from alopecia areata patients. This clone was counted only a few times. Antigen unknown. Sequencing used cDNA as its template, made by extracting RNA and reverse transcribing it. Profiled with immunoSEQ multiplex PCR; TCRdb holds only in-frame clones, not every one. The sample has fewer than 90,000 clones; roughly half are singletons. Sequencing input: NKG2D-high CD8+ T cells sorted from blood. The rearrangement joins TRBV4-1 to TRBJ1-2; no clear D. The clonotype comes from a human donor with alopecia areata. The CDR3 nucleotides are TGCGCCAGCAGCCAGACGGGTACTAACTATGGCTACACCTTC. It encodes CASSQTGTNYGYTF.